This entry lists 20 T cell receptor beta chains sequenced from one sample in a study of cytomegalovirus exposure and HLA in healthy donors. PCR used 60 Vbeta primers and 13 Jbeta primers. Sequencing used immunoSEQ multiplex PCR; TCRdb keeps in-frame clones, though not all of them. The profile covers about 98,000 clones, with roughly 81% appearing a single time and approximately 1.5% taken by the ten largest. The sequenced sample was PBMCs. All receptors derive from a man in his forties in good health and CMV-seronegative.

Here the CDR3 reads CASSSLQTGNTEAFF. The CDR3 DNA reads TGTGCCAGCAGTTCCCTCCAGACGGGGAACACTGAAGCTTTCTTT. The V gene is TRBV6-6, the J gene TRBJ1-1; D not certain. Germline-derived CDR1 and CDR2 are MNHNY and SVGAGI (reference sequence). The CDR3 loop spans 15 amino acids. V was cut by 4 bases and J by 1 base, with 13 bases left in between.

This clone was seen once. The V gene is TRBV6-1, the J gene TRBJ2-3; 9 bases fit TRBD1. Germline V CDR1 and CDR2: MNHNS, SASEGT. Trimming removed 6 bases from V and 3 bases from J; junction bases left unmatched: 7. The CDR3 loop spans 15 amino acids. CDR3 protein: CASSGNRGRTDTQYF. The CDR3 region has the DNA TGTGCCAGCAGCGGGAACAGGGGGCGAACAGATACGCAGTATTTT.

In this sample, this clone turned up a few times. The chain employs TRBV5-5 and TRBJ1-2, with D possibly TRBD1 on 5 matching bases. CDR1 is SGHKS, CDR2 YYEKEE, per germline (reference sequence). Trimming pared 2 bases from V and 6 bases from J, leaving 14 bases between. This CDR3 contains 14 residues. CDR3 nucleotide sequence: TGTGCCAGCAGCTTTGAGGGGACTTGGGATGGCTACACCTTC. Translation: CASSFEGTWDGYTF.

The V call is TRBV19, the J call TRBJ2-2; D unresolved. The germline CDR1 and CDR2 sequences are LNHDA and SQIVND (reference sequence). CDR3 length: 11 amino acids. Trimming took 5 bases from V and 8 from J, leaving 6 bases between them. CDR3 DNA sequence: TGTGCCAGTAGTTACGGTGGGGAGCTGTTTTTT. It translates to CASSYGGELFF.

The J gene is TRBJ1-1, the V gene TRBV7-9, with 11 bases that match TRBD1. Germline V CDR1 and CDR2: SEHNR, FQNEAQ (reference sequence). J lost 6 bases, V lost 5 bases, and 5 bases had no gene match. CDR3 length: 14 amino acids. CDR3 bases: TGTGCCAGCAGCAGACCGGGACAGGGGGCTGAAGCTTTCTTT. It encodes CASSRPGQGAEAFF.

This chain connects TRBV5-4 to TRBJ2-1; 10 bases line up with TRBD2. The germline V gene has CDR1 SGHNT and CDR2 YYREEE (reference sequence). The V gene end was trimmed by 5 bases and the J gene end by 7 bases; junction bases not matched to a gene: 12. CDR3 length: 16 residues. The DNA for the CDR3 is TGTGCCAGCAGGGCTCCGAGCGGGGGGGCGGGAAATGAGCAGTTCTTC. Translating gives CASRAPSGGAGNEQFF.

As concerns this clone: A junction boundary mismatches the germline segment, possibly from a read error. J is TRBJ1-2 and V is TRBV7-9, with TRBD1 matching 7 bases. Germline CDR1 is SEHNR and CDR2 is FQNEAQ (reference sequence). The CDR3 extends over 16 amino acids. The CDR3 DNA sequence: TGTTCCAGCAGCTACCGCGAGGGACAGCCATTAAATGGCTACACCTTC. Encoded protein: CSSSYREGQPLNGYTF.

The chain combines TRBV7-8 with TRBJ1-2; 7 bases are shared with TRBD1. The CDR3 consists of 15 residues. Germline V CDR1 and CDR2: SGHVS, FQNEAQ. J gave up 1 base and V 2 bases, and 4 bases lay outside the gene matches. The CDR3 spells CASSLNPGGNYGYTF. The CDR3 DNA reads TGTGCCAGCAGCTTAAACCCAGGGGGTAACTATGGCTACACCTTC.

The rearrangement uses TRBV19 and TRBJ1-2; D is unclear. The V end was cut by 6 bases, the J end by 6 bases, with 14 bases between. The germline gives CDR1 LNHDA, CDR2 SQIVND (reference sequence). CDR3 length: 13 amino acids. CDR3 DNA: TGTGCCAGTAGCACCCGGGGTTCCGATGGCTACACCTTC. This encodes CASSTRGSDGYTF.

This clone was seen a handful of times. V and J are TRBV7-8 and TRBJ2-7; 7 positions match TRBD1. V gave up 5 bases and J gave up 0 bases; unmatched junction bases: 7. CDR1 and CDR2 (germline): SGHVS, FQNEAQ. The CDR3 sequence is 15 residues long. DNA for the CDR3: TGTGCCAGCAGCCCTTTGACAGGGAGCTCCTACGAGCAGTACTTC. Its protein is CASSPLTGSSYEQYF.

The CDR3 sequence: CASSLAGASGETQYF. CDR3 DNA: TGTGCCAGCAGCTTGGCAGGGGCTAGCGGGGAGACCCAGTACTTC. The chain recombines TRBV5-4 with TRBJ2-5, with 8 nucleotides matching TRBD2. Germline lookup yields CDR1 SGHNT and CDR2 YYREEE (reference sequence). This CDR3 contains 15 residues. With V trimmed by 0 bases and J by 5 bases, 6 bases remained unmatched.

This clone was found a few times. V gene TRBV7-8 combines with J gene TRBJ1-2; TRBD1 matches at 7 bases. V was clipped by 4 bases and J by 4 bases; unmatched bases: 9. This CDR3 spans 15 amino acids. Germline V gives CDR1 SGHVS, CDR2 FQNEAQ. The CDR3 reads CASSSLGGASYGYTF. The CDR3 DNA follows: TGTGCCAGCAGCTCTCTAGGGGGCGCGAGCTATGGCTACACCTTC.

V and J are TRBV5-6 and TRBJ1-5; 8 nucleotides match TRBD1. Germline CDR1 SGHDT, CDR2 YYEEEE. The CDR3 spans 15 residues. With V trimmed by 4 bases and J by 1 base, 4 bases remained unmatched. The CDR3 DNA sequence: TGTGCCAGCAGCCGGGGACAGGCAAGCAATCAGCCCCAGCATTTT. As protein: CASSRGQASNQPQHF.

This clone occurred once. The rearrangement links TRBV15 to TRBJ2-3, with 10 nucleotides matching TRBD1. Germline CDR1 is LNHNV and CDR2 is YYDKDF (reference sequence). This CDR3 has 15 amino acids. The junction had 2 bases not matched to a gene; V was cut back by 1 base and J by 4 bases. The CDR3, as DNA: TGTGCCACCAGCAGAGCGGGACAGGGGCCAGATACGCAGTATTTT. Its translation: CATSRAGQGPDTQYF.

CDR3 sequence reads: CASRSGGGVRARDTQYF. DNA of the CDR3: TGTGCCAGCAGGTCCGGCGGGGGGGTCCGGGCAAGAGATACGCAGTATTTT. The chain has TRBV27 and TRBJ2-3, with 9 positions matching TRBD2. Germline V CDR1 and CDR2: MNHEY, SMNVEV (reference sequence). The length of the CDR3 is 17 residues. Trimming took 6 bases from V and 5 from J; bases not matched to a gene: 15.

V gene TRBV28 combines with J gene TRBJ2-7; perhaps TRBD2 as D (6 bases). The CDR3 spans 15 residues. Germline V gene lookup returns CDR1 MDHEN and CDR2 SYDVKM. V was clipped by 4 bases and J by 2 bases, with 15 bases between them. The CDR3, as DNA: TGTGCCAGCAGTTCCCCGCAGGGAGGCGCCTACGAGCAGTACTTC. It encodes CASSSPQGGAYEQYF.

This clone has only a few counts. The V and J genes are TRBV5-4 and TRBJ1-1; the match to TRBD1 covers 8 bases. This CDR3 region has 15 residues. V shed 4 bases and J 1 base; nucleotides not matched to a gene: 6. Germline lookup yields CDR1 SGHNT and CDR2 YYREEE (reference sequence). The CDR3 sequence is CASSPGTGGNTEAFF. The CDR3 DNA follows: TGTGCCAGCAGCCCAGGGACAGGCGGGAACACTGAAGCTTTCTTT. Together with reference TRBV5-4 and TRBJ1-1, the CDR3 gives the full variable domain: ETGVTQSPTHLIKTRGQQVTLRCSSQSGHNTVSWYQQALGQGPQFIFQYYREEENGRGNFPPRFSGLQFPNYSSELNVNALELDDSALYLCASSPGTGGNTEAFFGQGTRLTVV.

This chain connects TRBV6-1 to TRBJ2-5; TRBD1 matches 9 bases. The V gene end was trimmed by 6 bases and the J gene end by 1 base; junction bases not matched to a gene: 6. Germline CDR1 is MNHNS and CDR2 is SASEGT. There are 15 residues in the CDR3. The CDR3 sequence: CASSPRDRVQETQYF. The CDR3 region has the DNA TGTGCCAGCAGCCCCCGGGACAGGGTCCAAGAGACCCAGTACTTC.

The chain carries TRBV27 and TRBJ1-2; TRBD1 agrees at 9 bases. CDR1 MNHEY and CDR2 SMNVEV come from the germline V gene (reference sequence). Trimming at V came to 5 bases and at J to 2 bases, leaving 6 bases not matched to a gene. The CDR3 length is 15 residues. For the CDR3, the DNA is TGTGCCAGCAGTACCCTACAGGGGGCGAACTATGGCTACACCTTC. Amino acid sequence: CASSTLQGANYGYTF.

The rearrangement uses TRBV29-1 and TRBJ2-5; a weak D match, TRBD2 (5 bases). Trimming removed 0 bases from V and 1 base from J, with 15 bases in between. Germline values: CDR1 SQVTM, CDR2 ANQGSEA. The CDR3 has 16 amino acids. The CDR3: CSVEDIPSGSQETQYF. The DNA of the CDR3 is TGCAGCGTTGAAGATATCCCCTCTGGGAGCCAAGAGACCCAGTACTTC.